This T cell receptor beta chain was captured in a study of identical twins. The CDR3 has 13 amino acids. The V end lost 2 bases, the J end lost 1 base, and 5 bases lay between the germline ends. Germline V lookup: CDR1 LNHNV, CDR2 YYDKDF (reference sequence). cDNA molecules carried unique molecular identifiers, and template switching added a universal primer site. MiXCR, applied by TCRdb to the 5' RACE reads, yields one record per CDR3 protein. The table shows some 1,700,000 distinct CDR3 sequences, with roughly a third occurring only once. The table lists this clonotype with a few counts. This sequence originates from a newborn girl in good health. The chain joins TRBV15 to TRBJ1-1; no clear D. The sequenced sample consisted of cord blood. The CDR3 DNA reads as TGTGCCACCAGCAGACAGCAGAACACTGAAGCTTTCTTT. This codes for CATSRQQNTEAFF.